The sequence of this T cell receptor beta chain was determined in a study of T-cell memory formation after mild COVID-19. Study-wide context: Clusters were largely donor specific. General observations from the study: Contracting clones from day 15 to 85 had balanced CD4/CD8; later expanders favoured CD4+.

This clonotype showed up many times. Antigen specificity is unknown. Germline CDR1 and CDR2: DFQATT and SNEGSKA (reference sequence). V was clipped by 6 bases and J by 5 bases, with 17 bases between them. The CDR3 loop spans 14 amino acids. TCRdb reprocessed the 5' RACE reads via MiXCR and lists one record per CDR3 protein. The sample holds some 320,000 distinct CDR3 sequences, roughly 15% seen once. The sequenced sample was PBMCs or a T cell subset sorted from them (not recorded which). The source is a young man who had mild COVID-19 (a few samples of this study predate the infection). Cell type and time point are not known. V gene TRBV20-1 combines with J gene TRBJ1-5; the D gene is possibly TRBD1 (5 bases). In DNA form, the CDR3 reads TGCAGTGCAACCCCCGGGGGGAGCTATCAGCCCCAGCATTTT. Its translation: CSATPGGSYQPQHF.